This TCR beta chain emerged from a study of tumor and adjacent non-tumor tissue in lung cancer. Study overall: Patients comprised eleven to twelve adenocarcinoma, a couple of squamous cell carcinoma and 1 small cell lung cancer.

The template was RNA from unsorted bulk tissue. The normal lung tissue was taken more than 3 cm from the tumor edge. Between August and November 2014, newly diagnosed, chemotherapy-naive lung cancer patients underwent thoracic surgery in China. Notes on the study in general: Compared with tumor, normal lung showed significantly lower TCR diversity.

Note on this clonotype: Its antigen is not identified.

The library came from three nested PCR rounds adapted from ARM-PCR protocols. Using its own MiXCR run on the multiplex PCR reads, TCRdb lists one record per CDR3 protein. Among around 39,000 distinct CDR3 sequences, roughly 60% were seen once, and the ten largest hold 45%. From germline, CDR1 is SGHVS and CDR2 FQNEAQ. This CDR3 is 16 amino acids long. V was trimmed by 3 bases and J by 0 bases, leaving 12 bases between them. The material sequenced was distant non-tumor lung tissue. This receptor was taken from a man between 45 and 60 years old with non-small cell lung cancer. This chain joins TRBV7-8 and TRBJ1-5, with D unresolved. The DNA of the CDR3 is TGTGCCAGCAGCTTGCGGACTTCATATAGCAATCAGCCCCAGCATTTT. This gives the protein CASSLRTSYSNQPQHF.